The 19 T cell receptor beta chains in this list originate from one sample, sequenced in a study of T cells after yellow fever vaccination (dated by TCRdb to between 2018 and 2021). The library was made by 5' RACE. Instrument used: Illumina HiSeq 2500. TCRdb handled the public reads itself, with Q25 trimming in fastp and clone calling in MiXCR, and kept productive beta chains. Each entry merges the rows of one CDR3 protein and shows their most common DNA and genes. The sample includes about 350,000 distinct CDR3 sequences, with roughly 8.4% observed a single time. The ten largest clonotypes hold roughly 15% of the sample. The treatment or condition label of this sample denotes: live attenuated yellow fever vaccine strain. Specimen: PBMCs, collected approximately 40 days after the first yellow fever vaccination. Source of these receptors: a man aged 18 to 30 who received the YFV17D yellow fever vaccine.

This clonotype was seen repeatedly, ten times or more. The gene calls are TRBV2 and TRBJ2-3, with D uncertain. Trimming took 2 bases from V and 5 from J, leaving 11 bases between them. The CDR3 extends over 14 amino acids. The germline gives CDR1 SNHLY, CDR2 FYNNEI. CDR3 in amino acids: CASSELDGIDTQYF. The CDR3 DNA reads as TGTGCCAGCAGTGAACTAGACGGAATAGATACGCAGTATTTT.

This chain joins TRBV4-1 and TRBJ2-1; D is unresolved. The germline V and J ends were trimmed by 4 bases and 6 bases, with 13 bases remaining between them. The germline V gene encodes CDR1 MGHRA and CDR2 YSYEKL. This CDR3 contains 14 residues. DNA for the CDR3: TGCGCCAGCAGCCTATACAGCAGCTCCAATGAGCAGTTCTTC. Its translation: CASSLYSSSNEQFF.

This clonotype is a singleton in its sample. The V and J genes are TRBV6-6 and TRBJ2-7; a weak D match, TRBD2 (6 bases). Germline assignment: CDR1 MNHNY and CDR2 SVGAGI (reference sequence). Trimming pared 6 bases from V and 6 bases from J, leaving 12 bases between. The CDR3 extends over 12 amino acids. The CDR3 DNA sequence: TGTGCCAGCAGCCCCGGAGGGTTCGAGCAGTACTTC. Protein product: CASSPGGFEQYF.

This sequence joins TRBV5-4 and TRBJ2-5, with D possibly being TRBD1 or TRBD2 (6 bases each). CDR3 length: 17 residues. The germline CDR1 and CDR2 sequences are SGHNT and YYREEE (reference sequence). Trimming removed 0 bases from V and 2 bases from J, with 17 bases in between. The CDR3 here is CASSLAGRGGIQETQYF. The CDR3 bases are TGTGCCAGCAGCTTGGCCGGGAGAGGGGGGATACAAGAGACCCAGTACTTC.

This clonotype was counted between two and nine times. The junction departs from the called germline gene at one end, perhaps through a read error. The rearrangement joins TRBV18 to TRBJ2-7; tentatively, D is TRBD1 (6 bases). CDR3 size: 14 residues. The germline gives CDR1 KGHSH, CDR2 LQKENI. In DNA form, the CDR3 reads TGTGCCAGCTCAACACCACAGGGCTCCTACGAGCAGTACTTC. This gives the protein CASSTPQGSYEQYF. Full variable domain (rest looked up from reference TRBV18 and TRBJ2-7): NAGVMQNPRHLVRRRGQEARLRCSPMKGHSHVYWYRQLPEEGLKFMVYLQKENIIDESGMPKERFSAEFPKEGPSILRIQQVVRGDSAAYFCASSTPQGSYEQYFGPGTRLTVT.

This clonotype has ten or more counts. At one of its ends the junction is not consistent with the germline gene, which may arise from a read error. In DNA form, the CDR3 reads TGTGCCTGCAGCTCCGGGGTGGAGACCCAGTACTTC. This encodes CACSSGVETQYF. The chain carries TRBV11-1 and TRBJ2-5; D might be TRBD2 (5 bases). The CDR3 is 12 amino acids. The germline CDR1 and CDR2 sequences are SGHAT and FQDESV (reference sequence).

This clonotype has only a few counts. CDR3 nucleotides: TGTGCCAGCAGCGCCGAGGGGGGCTCGGGACCCAATGAGCAGTTCTTC. Its protein is CASSAEGGSGPNEQFF. This chain links TRBV4-2 with TRBJ2-1, with D perhaps being TRBD1 or TRBD2 (6 bases each). The CDR3 is 16 residues long. The ends were cut back, 5 bases at V and 6 bases at J, with 20 bases in the middle. Germline lookup yields CDR1 LGHNA and CDR2 YNFKEQ.

The chain joins TRBV7-9 to TRBJ2-2; D may be TRBD1 (6 bases). The V and J ends lost 5 bases and 6 bases respectively, with 10 bases between them. Germline CDR1 is SEHNR and CDR2 is FQNEAQ (reference sequence). The CDR3 loop spans 13 amino acids. CDR3 sequence reads: CASSAKGAGELFF. The CDR3 region has the DNA TGTGCCAGCAGCGCCAAGGGGGCCGGGGAGCTGTTTTTT.

V is TRBV12-3 or TRBV12-4 and J is TRBJ2-1; TRBD2 agrees at 10 bases. J gave up 15 bases and V 5 bases, and 4 bases lay outside the gene matches. The CDR3 runs 11 residues. In DNA, the CDR3 is TGTGCCAGCAGTGAGCGGGGGGGTCTGTTCTTC. The encoded protein is CASSERGGLFF.

The table lists this clonotype with many counts. The chain joins TRBV7-2 to TRBJ1-6; 7 positions agree with TRBD1. CDR3 size: 13 residues. J was trimmed by 8 bases and V by 5 bases; bases with no gene match: 3. Germline V lookup: CDR1 SGHTA, CDR2 FQGNSA. CDR3 region: CASSPDRDSPLHF. As DNA, the CDR3 is TGTGCCAGCAGCCCAGACAGGGATTCACCCCTCCACTTT. Full variable domain (outside the CDR3, taken from reference TRBV7-2 and TRBJ1-6): GAGVSQSPSNKVTEKGKDVELRCDPISGHTALYWYRQSLGQGLEFLIYFQGNSAPDKSGLPSDRFSAERTGGSVSTLTIQRTQQEDSAVYLCASSPDRDSPLHFGNGTRLTVT.

This chain connects TRBV7-9 to TRBJ1-6, with no clear D. Germline loops: CDR1 SEHNR, CDR2 FQNEAQ (reference sequence). The CDR3 is 13 amino acids. Between the trimmed V and J ends, which lost 5 bases and 6 bases, there was a span of 8 bases. The CDR3: CASSIQPNSPLHF. CDR3 sequence (DNA): TGTGCCAGCAGCATCCAACCTAATTCACCCCTCCACTTT.

This clonotype occurred a few times. The chain links TRBV7-2 to TRBJ2-5; TRBD2 agrees at 10 bases. Trimming cost V 2 bases and J 4 bases; bases outside gene matches: 1. The germline V gene encodes CDR1 SGHTA and CDR2 FQGNSA. The CDR3 loop spans 14 amino acids. The CDR3 sequence: CASSLQRGGETQYF. The CDR3 DNA reads as TGTGCCAGCAGCTTACAGCGGGGGGGAGAGACCCAGTACTTC.

This clonotype was seen a few times. The V call is TRBV20-1, the J call TRBJ2-7; 7 bases map to TRBD1. V lost 6 bases to trimming and J lost 2 bases; unmatched junction nucleotides: 7. CDR3 length: 13 residues. Looked up from germline, CDR1 is DFQATT and CDR2 is SNEGSKA (reference sequence). The CDR3 protein is CSASDRVTYEQYV. The CDR3 DNA is TGCAGTGCCTCAGACAGGGTAACCTACGAGCAGTACGTC.

The rearrangement links TRBV5-4 to TRBJ2-3; TRBD1 is a possible D gene (5 bases). Trimming stripped 2 bases from V and 4 bases from J, with 14 bases between. The CDR3 is made up of 15 amino acids. The germline V gene encodes CDR1 SGHNT and CDR2 YYREEE (reference sequence). DNA for the CDR3: TGTGCCAGCAGCTTTATGCAGGGATCATCAGATACGCAGTATTTT. Protein product: CASSFMQGSSDTQYF. The full variable domain, completed using reference TRBV5-4 and TRBJ2-3, is ETGVTQSPTHLIKTRGQQVTLRCSSQSGHNTVSWYQQALGQGPQFIFQYYREEENGRGNFPPRFSGLQFPNYSSELNVNALELDDSALYLCASSFMQGSSDTQYFGPGTRLTVL.

The chain combines TRBV12-3 or TRBV12-4 with TRBJ2-3, with 7 nucleotides matching TRBD1. Trimming cost V 2 bases and J 6 bases; bases outside gene matches: 8. The CDR3 runs 15 residues. This CDR3 reads CASSLTHRGPDTQYF. CDR3 DNA: TGTGCCAGCAGTTTAACCCACAGGGGCCCTGATACGCAGTATTTT.

The rearrangement uses TRBV12-3 or TRBV12-4 and TRBJ2-3; maybe TRBD2 (5 bases). V gave up 1 base and J gave up 4 bases, with 9 bases separating them. This CDR3 spans 14 amino acids. This chain's CDR3 is CASSLGPAADTQYF. CDR3 sequence (DNA): TGTGCCAGCAGTTTAGGTCCAGCGGCAGATACGCAGTATTTT.

This chain links TRBV28 with TRBJ1-4, with D uncertain. The CDR3 totals 13 residues. The V and J ends lost 1 base and 6 bases respectively, with 6 bases between them. Germline assignment: CDR1 MDHEN and CDR2 SYDVKM. CDR3 sequence: CASSLLSHEKLFF. Written as DNA, the CDR3 is TGTGCCAGCAGTTTATTAAGCCATGAAAAACTGTTTTTT. Filled out from reference TRBV28 and TRBJ1-4, the complete variable domain reads DVKVTQSSRYLVKRTGEKVFLECVQDMDHENMFWYRQDPGLGLRLIYFSYDVKMKEKGDIPEGYSVSREKKERFSLILESASTNQTSMYLCASSLLSHEKLFFGSGTQLSVL.

The rearrangement links TRBV4-3 to TRBJ2-2, with D possibly called TRBD1 or TRBD2 (5 bases each). Germline values: CDR1 LGHNA, CDR2 YSLEER. Trimming shortened V by 5 bases and J by 1 base, and 17 bases separated the two germline ends. This CDR3 has 17 residues. CDR3 DNA sequence: TGCGCCAGCAGCTGGGACGTGGGAAGGGGGAACACCGGGGAGCTGTTTTTT. Its translation: CASSWDVGRGNTGELFF.

J is TRBJ1-1 and V is TRBV5-1, with 9 bases lining up with TRBD1. J was trimmed by 4 bases and V by 3 bases; bases with no gene match: 7. Germline V CDR1 and CDR2: SGHRS, YFSETQ. This CDR3 comprises 15 residues. CDR3 loop: CASSSPGTGSTEAFF. CDR3 in DNA: TGCGCCAGCAGCTCCCCCGGGACAGGGTCCACTGAAGCTTTCTTT. The complete variable domain, with remaining parts taken from reference TRBV5-1 and TRBJ1-1, reads KAGVTQTPRYLIKTRGQQVTLSCSPISGHRSVSWYQQTPGQGLQFLFEYFSETQRNKGNFPGRFSGRQFSNSRSEMNVSTLELGDSALYLCASSSPGTGSTEAFFGQGTRLTVV.